This paragraph covers one T cell receptor beta chain sequence. Possible read error: a much larger clone is one base away. J gave up 4 bases and V 10 bases, and 18 bases lay outside the gene matches. Germline V gene sequence: CDR1 MDHEN, CDR2 SYDVKM. The CDR3 runs to 16 residues. The entry originates in a study of T cells in Graves' hyperthyroidism and ophthalmopathy. Regions amplified from RNA transcripts were the TCR beta CDR3 regions. When the TCR CDR3 underwent first-round RT-PCR, the HTBI primer set was used. TCRdb ran MiXCR on the multiplex PCR reads and lists one entry per CDR3 protein. The repertoire holds about half a million distinct CDR3 sequences, with less than 25% as singletons.

This rearrangement joins TRBV28 to TRBJ2-5; 7 nucleotides match TRBD2. Sequencing was performed on blood. This receptor was identified in a man aged 18 to 29 with Graves' hyperthyroidism. This chain's CDR3 is CANSHSGTPTSETQYF. For the CDR3, the DNA is TGTGCCAACAGCCACAGCGGGACGCCTACCTCAGAGACCCAGTACTTC.